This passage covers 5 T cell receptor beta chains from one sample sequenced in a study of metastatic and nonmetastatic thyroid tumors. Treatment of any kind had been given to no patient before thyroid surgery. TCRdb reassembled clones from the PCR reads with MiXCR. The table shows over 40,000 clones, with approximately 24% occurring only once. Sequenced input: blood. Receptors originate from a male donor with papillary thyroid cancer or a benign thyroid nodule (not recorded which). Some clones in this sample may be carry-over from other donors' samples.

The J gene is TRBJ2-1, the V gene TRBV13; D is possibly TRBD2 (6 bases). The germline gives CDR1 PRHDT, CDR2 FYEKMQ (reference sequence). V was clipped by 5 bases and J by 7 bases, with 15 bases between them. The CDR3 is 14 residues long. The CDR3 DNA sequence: TGTGCCAGCAGCCCGTCCCGACTAGAAAATGAGCAGTTCTTC. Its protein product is CASSPSRLENEQFF.

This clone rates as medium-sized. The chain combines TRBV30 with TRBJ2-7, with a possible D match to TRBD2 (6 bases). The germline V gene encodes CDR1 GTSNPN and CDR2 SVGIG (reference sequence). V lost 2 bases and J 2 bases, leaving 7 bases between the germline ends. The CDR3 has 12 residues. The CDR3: CAWSRTTYEQYF. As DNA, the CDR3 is TGTGCCTGGAGTCGGACTACCTACGAGCAGTACTTC.

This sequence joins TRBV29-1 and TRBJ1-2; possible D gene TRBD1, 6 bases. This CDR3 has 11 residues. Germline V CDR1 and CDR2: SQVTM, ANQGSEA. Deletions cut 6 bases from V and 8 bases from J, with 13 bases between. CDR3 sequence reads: CSVGQYGGYTF. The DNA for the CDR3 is TGCAGCGTAGGACAGTACGGCGGCTACACCTTC. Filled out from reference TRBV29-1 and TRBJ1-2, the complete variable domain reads SAVISQKPSRDICQRGTSLTIQCQVDSQVTMMFWYRQQPGQSLTLIATANQGSEATYESGFVIDKFPISRPNLTFSTLTVSNMSPEDSSIYLCSVGQYGGYTFGSGTRLTVV.

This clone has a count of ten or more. The CDR3 DNA is TGTGCCTGGAGGGGTCCTGGACTAGGTGTGGGCAATGAGCAGTTCTTC. Protein: CAWRGPGLGVGNEQFF. V and J are TRBV30 and TRBJ2-1; TRBD2 matches 7 bases. The germline gives CDR1 GTSNPN, CDR2 SVGIG (reference sequence). CDR3 size: 16 residues. V lost 3 bases and J lost 6; bases outside the gene matches: 14.

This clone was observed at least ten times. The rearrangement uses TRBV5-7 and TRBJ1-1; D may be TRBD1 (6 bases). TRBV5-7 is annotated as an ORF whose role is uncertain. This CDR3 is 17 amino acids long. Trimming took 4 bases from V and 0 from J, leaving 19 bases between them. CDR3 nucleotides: TGTGCCAGCAGCACGGGTGTAGGACAGCTAATGAACACTGAAGCTTTCTTT. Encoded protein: CASSTGVGQLMNTEAFF.